This entry lists 27 T cell receptor beta chains sequenced from one sample in a study of blood T cell repertoires in COVID-19. Here immunoSEQ multiplex PCR was the method, and the copy in TCRdb shows in-frame clones only, minus some. The table records about 62,000 clones, approximately 80% of them present only once. Sequenced sample: peripheral blood. The origin of the receptors is a woman aged 45-65 years with active or convalescent COVID-19.

This rearrangement joins TRBV4-1 to TRBJ2-4, with D possibly being TRBD2 (6 bases). Germline V gives CDR1 MGHRA, CDR2 YSYEKL. The CDR3 spans 15 residues. The V gene lost 3 bases and the J gene lost 0 bases, with 9 bases spanning the gap. The DNA for the CDR3 is TGCGCCAGCAGCCACCCGGGACTAGCCAAAAACATTCAGTACTTC. Translated: CASSHPGLAKNIQYF.

V and J are TRBV7-2 and TRBJ2-7; 7 nucleotides match TRBD2. This CDR3 spans 15 amino acids. The J segment lost 4 bases and the V segment lost 1 base, leaving 7 bases of the junction unmatched. Germline V gene sequence: CDR1 SGHTA, CDR2 FQGNSA. CDR3 protein: CASSLGGRAIYEQYF. In DNA, the CDR3 is TGTGCCAGCAGCTTAGGAGGGAGGGCCATTTACGAGCAGTACTTC.

The V and J genes are TRBV9 and TRBJ1-2, with D maybe TRBD1 (5 bases). CDR1 and CDR2 (germline): SGDLS, YYNGEE. V shed 3 bases and J shed 2 bases, with 8 bases lying between them. The CDR3 runs to 13 residues. CDR3 loop: CASSASGNYGYTF. Here the CDR3 DNA reads TGTGCCAGCAGCGCATCAGGGAACTATGGCTACACCTTC. Together with reference TRBV9 and TRBJ1-2, the CDR3 gives the full variable domain: DSGVTQTPKHLITATGQRVTLRCSPRSGDLSVYWYQQSLDQGLQFLIQYYNGEERAKGNILERFSAQQFPDLHSELNLSSLELGDSALYFCASSASGNYGYTFGSGTRLTVV.

This clone has only one observation. The J gene is TRBJ2-2, the V gene TRBV11-2; D might be TRBD2 (6 bases). V lost 2 bases, J lost 8 bases, and 12 bases lay in between. The germline V gene encodes CDR1 SGHAT and CDR2 FQNNGV. The CDR3 runs 14 residues. The CDR3 sequence: CASSLSTGGGELFF. The CDR3 coding sequence is TGTGCCAGCAGCTTAAGTACAGGAGGGGGGGAGCTGTTTTTT.

This clone turned up a few times. Other nucleotide sequences from this sample produce the same CDR3. The V and J genes are TRBV5-1 and TRBJ2-5; 9 positions match TRBD1. The germline gives CDR1 SGHRS, CDR2 YFSETQ. The CDR3 runs to 15 residues. V was pared by 4 bases and J by 5 bases, with 9 bases of the junction left unmatched. CDR3 nucleotides: TGCGCCAGCAGCCTAACAGGGGGCGCCGGGGAGACCCAGTACTTC. Encoded protein: CASSLTGGAGETQYF. Based on the CDR3 plus reference TRBV5-1 and TRBJ2-5, the full variable domain is KAGVTQTPRYLIKTRGQQVTLSCSPISGHRSVSWYQQTPGQGLQFLFEYFSETQRNKGNFPGRFSGRQFSNSRSEMNVSTLELGDSALYLCASSLTGGAGETQYFGPGTRLLVL.

V gene TRBV5-1 combines with J gene TRBJ2-5, with D hard to call. The CDR3 has 14 amino acids. Germline V gives CDR1 SGHRS, CDR2 YFSETQ. Trimming took off 3 bases at V and 4 bases at J, with 13 bases between the two ends. CDR3 coding DNA: TGCGCCAGCAGCTCGGGTTCGGGTGTAGAGACCCAGTACTTC. The encoded protein is CASSSGSGVETQYF.

This clone was seen more than once but under ten times. The J gene is TRBJ1-2, the V gene TRBV5-6; no reliable D call. CDR1 and CDR2 (germline): SGHDT, YYEEEE. The V end lost 0 bases, the J end lost 2 bases, and 5 bases lay between the germline ends. The length of the CDR3 is 13 residues. CDR3 sequence (DNA): TGTGCCAGCAGCTTGGGGCCGAACTATGGCTACACCTTC. It encodes CASSLGPNYGYTF.

V gene TRBV19 combines with J gene TRBJ1-5; 7 nucleotides align to TRBD1. CDR1 is LNHDA, CDR2 SQIVND, per germline (reference sequence). This CDR3 is built from 14 residues. The J segment lost 6 bases and the V segment lost 3 bases, leaving 5 bases of the junction unmatched. The DNA of the CDR3 is TGTGCCAGTAGTATTACAGGGGCGGCTCAGCCCCAGCATTTT. It translates to CASSITGAAQPQHF. Based on the CDR3 plus reference TRBV19 and TRBJ1-5, the full variable domain is DGGITQSPKYLFRKEGQNVTLSCEQNLNHDAMYWYRQDPGQGLRLIYYSQIVNDFQKGDIAEGYSVSREKKESFPLTVTSAQKNPTAFYLCASSITGAAQPQHFGDGTRLSIL.

The rearrangement links TRBV5-6 to TRBJ1-1; tentatively, D is TRBD1 (6 bases). There are 15 residues in the CDR3. Germline V lookup: CDR1 SGHDT, CDR2 YYEEEE. V lost 2 bases, J lost 2 bases, and 13 bases lay in between. The CDR3 DNA is TGTGCCAGCAGCTTTTTAAACAGGGATAACACTGAAGCTTTCTTT. This codes for CASSFLNRDNTEAFF.

The J gene is TRBJ1-5, the V gene TRBV30; D is unclear. The germline V gene has CDR1 GTSNPN and CDR2 SVGIG (reference sequence). Trimming shortened V by 1 base and J by 2 bases, and 6 bases separated the two germline ends. The length of the CDR3 is 13 residues. DNA for the CDR3: TGTGCCTGGAGTGGGGAGGGCAATCAGCCCCAGCATTTT. Amino acid sequence: CAWSGEGNQPQHF.

V is TRBV7-2 and J is TRBJ2-3; TRBD2 matches 9 bases. Trimming took 6 bases from V and 4 from J; bases not matched to a gene: 17. CDR3 length: 18 amino acids. Germline V lookup: CDR1 SGHTA, CDR2 FQGNSA. CDR3 amino acids: CASRARWASGTGPDTQYF. The CDR3 DNA reads as TGTGCCAGCAGGGCCCGGTGGGCTAGCGGGACGGGACCAGATACGCAGTATTTT.

The rearrangement uses TRBV9 and TRBJ2-1; 8 bases map to TRBD2. The germline V gene encodes CDR1 SGDLS and CDR2 YYNGEE. CDR3 length equals 16 residues. The ends lost 2 bases at V and 3 bases at J; junction bases unmatched: 7. CDR3 region: CASSVGAGVLYNEQFF. In DNA, the CDR3 is TGTGCCAGCAGCGTGGGAGCGGGGGTGCTCTACAATGAGCAGTTCTTC.

Only a few counts were recorded for this clone. This CDR3 is also generated by other DNA sequences in the sample. The chain uses TRBV19 and TRBJ1-5, with D possibly TRBD1 on 6 matching bases. Trimming pared 6 bases from V and 2 bases from J, leaving 8 bases between. CDR3 length equals 13 residues. CDR1 is LNHDA and CDR2 is SQIVND in the germline V gene (reference sequence). CDR3 protein: CASRRTGNQPQHF. Here the CDR3 DNA reads TGTGCCAGTAGGAGGACAGGCAATCAGCCCCAGCATTTT.

In its sample, this clone was seen once. This chain uses TRBV2 with TRBJ2-7; 9 bases are a match to TRBD2. After removal of 0 bases from V and 4 bases from J, the junction contained 10 bases not matched to a gene. The germline gives CDR1 SNHLY, CDR2 FYNNEI. The CDR3 sequence is 17 residues long. In nucleotides, the CDR3 is TGTGCCAGCAGTGAAGCCCGTGCCCTAGCGGGACCTTACGAGCAGTACTTC. As protein: CASSEARALAGPYEQYF.

The chain couples TRBV27 to TRBJ1-5; D perhaps matches TRBD1 (6 bases). V shed 1 base and J shed 3 bases, with 16 bases lying between them. CDR3 length: 17 residues. Per germline, CDR1 MNHEY and CDR2 SMNVEV (reference sequence). The CDR3 region has the DNA TGTGCCAGCAGTTTATTAGGTACAGGGCCCTTCAATCAGCCCCAGCATTTT. This gives the protein CASSLLGTGPFNQPQHF.

The gene calls are TRBV5-4 and TRBJ1-6; a possible D gene is TRBD1 (5 bases). With 5 bases removed from V and 3 bases from J, the gap between germline ends came to 12 bases. This CDR3 has 15 amino acids. CDR1 SGHNT and CDR2 YYREEE come from the germline V gene (reference sequence). The CDR3 DNA is TGTGCCAGCAGAGAGCAGGGTGTCTATAATTCACCCCTCCACTTT. Translated, it gives CASREQGVYNSPLHF.

Only a few counts were recorded for this clone. This sequence joins TRBV5-1 and TRBJ1-1; 7 positions match TRBD1. This CDR3 region has 14 residues. Germline V gene sequence: CDR1 SGHRS, CDR2 YFSETQ. Trimming took 4 bases from V and 6 from J; bases not matched to a gene: 9. CDR3 loop: CASSVKGGPAEAFF. For the CDR3, the DNA is TGCGCCAGCAGCGTGAAAGGGGGCCCGGCTGAAGCTTTCTTT.

The V gene is TRBV6-2 or TRBV6-3, the J gene TRBJ2-3, with TRBD2 matching over 11 bases. CDR1 and CDR2 from the germline V gene are MNHEY and SVGEGT. The CDR3 extends over 14 amino acids. The V and J ends lost 4 bases and 5 bases, in that order; junction bases with no gene match: 2. CDR3 residues: CASSSGTSGDTQYF. The CDR3 bases are TGTGCCAGCAGTTCCGGGACTAGCGGAGATACGCAGTATTTT.

The chain employs TRBV27 and TRBJ2-7; 11 positions match TRBD2. This CDR3 comprises 14 residues. The germline V gene encodes CDR1 MNHEY and CDR2 SMNVEV (reference sequence). After removal of 7 bases from V and 2 bases from J, the junction contained 4 bases not matched to a gene. CDR3 protein: CASTGTSGTYEQYF. DNA of the CDR3: TGTGCCAGCACCGGGACTAGCGGCACCTACGAGCAGTACTTC.

The chain uses TRBV7-3 and TRBJ1-2, with unresolved D. V was cut by 0 bases and J by 7 bases, with 9 bases left in between. The germline V gene has CDR1 SGHTA and CDR2 FQGTGA. The CDR3 is 13 amino acids. CDR3 coding DNA: TGTGCCAGCAGCTTAACTCCGGGAGTTGGCTACACCTTC. This gives the protein CASSLTPGVGYTF.

The chain couples TRBV21-1 to TRBJ1-2; the table's D call of TRBD1 was not tested on the DNA. TRBV21-1 is described as a pseudogene. The CDR3 spans 15 residues. Here the CDR3 DNA reads TGTGCCAGAAGGCCCCCGGACAGGGCTGTGGATGGCTACACCTTC. Protein sequence: CARRPPDRAVDGYTF.

The J gene is TRBJ2-3, the V gene TRBV4-1, with unresolved D. Germline V CDR1 and CDR2: MGHRA, YSYEKL. The ends were cut back, 1 base at V and 1 base at J, with 9 bases in the middle. This CDR3 contains 15 residues. Here the CDR3 DNA reads TGCGCCAGCAGCCAAGCCTACCTACGCACAGATACGCAGTATTTT. Its translation: CASSQAYLRTDTQYF.

The chain couples TRBV4-2 to TRBJ2-7, with a possible D match to TRBD2 (6 bases). The CDR3 loop spans 13 amino acids. V was cut by 4 bases and J by 12 bases, with 19 bases left in between. CDR1 is LGHNA, CDR2 YNFKEQ, per germline. Here the CDR3 reads CASSPEGGLAAYF. DNA of the CDR3: TGTGCCAGCAGCCCCGAGGGCGGATTAGCGGCGTACTTC.

The chain carries TRBV7-3 and TRBJ2-1; D is perhaps TRBD2 (6 bases). The CDR3 totals 15 residues. V lost 1 base and J 7 bases, leaving 14 bases between the germline ends. Germline V gene lookup returns CDR1 SGHTA and CDR2 FQGTGA. The CDR3 protein is CASSLIGLAKNEQFF. The CDR3 coding sequence is TGTGCCAGCAGCTTAATTGGTCTAGCGAAGAATGAGCAGTTCTTC. The full variable domain, rest sourced from reference TRBV7-3 and TRBJ2-1, is GAGVSQTPSNKVTEKGKYVELRCDPISGHTALYWYRQSLGQGPEFLIYFQGTGAADDSGLPNDRFFAVRPEGSVSTLKIQRTERGDSAVYLCASSLIGLAKNEQFFGPGTRLTVL.

The J gene is TRBJ2-7, the V gene TRBV19; 8 bases map to TRBD1. CDR3 length: 13 amino acids. The V and J ends lost 3 bases and 7 bases, in that order; junction bases with no gene match: 5. CDR1 and CDR2 from the germline V gene are LNHDA and SQIVND (reference sequence). CDR3 region: CASSMGTGREQYF. CDR3 DNA: TGTGCCAGTAGTATGGGGACAGGCAGGGAGCAGTACTTC.

The rearrangement joins TRBV18 to TRBJ2-7, with 7 bases matching TRBD2. This CDR3 region has 16 residues. Germline V gene lookup returns CDR1 KGHSH and CDR2 LQKENI. The junction had 8 bases not matched to a gene; V was cut back by 3 bases and J by 0 bases. The CDR3 nucleotides read TGTGCCAGCTCACCCCAGGGAGCGGGAAGCTCCTACGAGCAGTACTTC. This translates into CASSPQGAGSSYEQYF. The variable domain in full, completed from reference TRBV18 and TRBJ2-7, reads NAGVMQNPRHLVRRRGQEARLRCSPMKGHSHVYWYRQLPEEGLKFMVYLQKENIIDESGMPKERFSAEFPKEGPSILRIQQVVRGDSAAYFCASSPQGAGSSYEQYFGPGTRLTVT.

V usage is TRBV28 and J usage is TRBJ1-3; D unclear. V was shortened by 2 bases and J by 3 bases, with 14 bases between the two germline ends. The CDR3 has 16 amino acids. Germline V lookup: CDR1 MDHEN, CDR2 SYDVKM. CDR3 nucleotide sequence: TGTGCCAGCAGTTTACTCGCCACCCGGGATGGAAACACCATATATTTT. This translates into CASSLLATRDGNTIYF.